This T cell receptor (beta chain) was documented in a study of blood T cell repertoires in COVID-19. Study-wide context: Sites in the United States, Italy and Spain provided acute and convalescent COVID-19 samples. PBMCs, B-cell-depleted T cells, or T cells were the source of the cDNA or gDNA that made up the material.

Relative to its sample, this clone is medium-sized. Authors' data handling: Amplification of reference gene primers provided the estimated nucleated cell counts. The table came from immunoSEQ multiplex PCR; TCRdb's copy has only in-frame clones and leaves some out. D and trimming were read from the DNA, whereas the V and J calls and clone size are those reported in that table. This sample has 100,000 or so clones, with roughly 85% found just once. Trimming stripped 0 bases from V and 0 bases from J, with 9 bases between. The germline V gene encodes CDR1 LGHNA and CDR2 YNFKEQ. The CDR3 has 15 amino acids.

The V and J genes are TRBV4-2 and TRBJ2-7; D is uncertain. Sequencing was carried out using peripheral blood. The TCR was taken from a human donor in a cohort sampled during active COVID-19. The DNA of the CDR3 is TGTGCCAGCAGCCAAGAAGCCCAAAACTCCTACGAGCAGTACTTC. Translated: CASSQEAQNSYEQYF.